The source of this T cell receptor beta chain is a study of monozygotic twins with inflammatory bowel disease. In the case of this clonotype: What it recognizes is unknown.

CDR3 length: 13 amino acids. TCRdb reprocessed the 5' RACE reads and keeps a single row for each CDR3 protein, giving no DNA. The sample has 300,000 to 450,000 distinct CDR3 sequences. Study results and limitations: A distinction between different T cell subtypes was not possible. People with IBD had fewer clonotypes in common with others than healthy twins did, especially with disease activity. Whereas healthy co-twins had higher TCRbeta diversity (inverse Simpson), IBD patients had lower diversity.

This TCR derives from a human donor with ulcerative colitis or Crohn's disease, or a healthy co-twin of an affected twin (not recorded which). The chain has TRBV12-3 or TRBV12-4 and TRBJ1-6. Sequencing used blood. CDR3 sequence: CASSLGQPSPLHF.